Listed below are T cell receptor beta chains from one sample, sequenced in a study of blood T cells in healthy people across ages. TCRdb itself ran the 5' RACE reads through MiXCR, one entry per CDR3 protein. The sample lists roughly 1.4 million distinct CDR3 sequences, around 59% occurring once. The sequenced material came from blood. The receptor set was obtained from a man in his late teens or twenties in good health. The CDR3 runs from the conserved cysteine through the conserved F or W. Each record gives: CDR3 DNA, CDR3 protein, clone size, J gene, V gene, D gene. The D gene is left open where the match is weak. For some rows the clone size is stated as once, few or many, or as a class when expanded; others skip it.

TGTGCCAGCAGCTCCCTCGCGTACGATGAGCAGTTCTTC,CASSSLAYDEQFF,NA,TRBJ2-1,TRBV7-2,NA
TGTGCCAGCAGTGAAAAGGGACAGGGCACTGAAGCTTTCTTT,CASSEKGQGTEAFF,NA,TRBJ1-1,TRBV2,TRBD1
TGTGCCAGCAGCGAGCTTCGGGGACTAGCGTCAGATACGCAGTATTTT,CASSELRGLASDTQYF,NA,TRBJ2-3,TRBV7-9,TRBD2
TGTGCCAGCGCGGTTCCGAATGAAAAACTGTTTTTT,CASAVPNEKLFF,few,TRBJ1-4,TRBV6-2/TRBV6-3,NA
TGCAGCGTTGCAGGACCCTACGAGCAGTACTTC,CSVAGPYEQYF,few,TRBJ2-7,TRBV29-1,NA
TGTGCCACCAGCAGAGGAGGGGGCGTACCCTACAATGAGCAGTTCTTC,CATSRGGGVPYNEQFF,once,TRBJ2-1,TRBV15,TRBD1
TGTGCCAGCTCACCCGGGACTAGACCCTTAGGCAATGAGCAGTTCTTC,CASSPGTRPLGNEQFF,NA,TRBJ2-1,TRBV18,TRBD2
TGCAGCGTCGCCGGGACATCGGGGAACTACGAGCAGTACTTC,CSVAGTSGNYEQYF,NA,TRBJ2-7,TRBV29-1,NA
TGTGCCAGCAGGCCAACTAGCGGGGGGAATGAGCAGTACTTC,CASRPTSGGNEQYF,NA,TRBJ2-7,TRBV2,TRBD2
TGTGCCAGCAGTTATACACAGGGACTAGCGGAGTACAATGAGCAGTACTTC,CASSYTQGLAEYNEQYF,NA,TRBJ2-7,TRBV2,TRBD2
TGCGCCAGCAGCCAAGAAGGACAGCAGAATTCACCCCTCCACTTT,CASSQEGQQNSPLHF,NA,TRBJ1-6,TRBV4-3,NA
TGCAGTGCTAGAGTTGTACGGGGCTACAATGAGCAGTTCTTC,CSARVVRGYNEQFF,few,TRBJ2-1,TRBV20-1,NA
TGTGCCAGCAGCCAGACTAGCGCTCTCACAGATACGCAGTATTTT,CASSQTSALTDTQYF,NA,TRBJ2-3,TRBV4-2,TRBD2
TGTGCCAGCGCGCCTGGGGCCAACGTCCTGACTTTC,CASAPGANVLTF,few,TRBJ2-6,TRBV6-2/TRBV6-3,NA
TGTGCCAGCAGCCCCCGGGCCTCACGGACTTCCCAAGAGACCCAGTACTTC,CASSPRASRTSQETQYF,NA,TRBJ2-5,TRBV9,NA
TGCAGTGCTAGAGAGGTCGCCGAGACTAGCGCCCCGGGGGACAATGAGCAGTTCTTC,CSAREVAETSAPGDNEQFF,NA,TRBJ2-1,TRBV20-1,TRBD2
TGCAGCGTTGTGTTTGCAGGTTCTTTCTACGAGCAGTACTTC,CSVVFAGSFYEQYF,few,TRBJ2-7,TRBV29-1,NA
TGTGCCAGCAGCCAAGATAATAAGGGACGTCGGCAGTACTTC,CASSQDNKGRRQYF,NA,TRBJ2-5,TRBV3-1,NA
TGTGGCAGCAGTCCCAGTTATGAGCAGTTCTTC,CGSSPSYEQFF,NA,TRBJ2-1,TRBV7-9,NA
TGTGCCATCAGTGGACTAGCGGGAATACAAAGCTCCTACAATGAGCAGTTCTTC,CAISGLAGIQSSYNEQFF,NA,TRBJ2-1,TRBV10-3,TRBD2
TGTGCCAGCAGTTATCGGCCAAACGAGCAGTACTTC,CASSYRPNEQYF,few,TRBJ2-7,TRBV6-2/TRBV6-3,NA
TGTGCCAGCAGCTCTACTCCGGGACTGAGCACAGATACGCAGTATTTT,CASSSTPGLSTDTQYF,NA,TRBJ2-3,TRBV7-9,NA
TGTGCCAGCAGCCAGCGGACAGCAAATTCACCCCTCCACTTT,CASSQRTANSPLHF,few,TRBJ1-6,TRBV14,NA
TGTGCCAGCAGTTCCCAGCCCTCTGGGGCCAACGTCCTGACTTTC,CASSSQPSGANVLTF,NA,TRBJ2-6,TRBV27,NA
TGCAGTGCTAACGGAGGCCTTTCTGGTTACGAGCAGTACTTC,CSANGGLSGYEQYF,NA,TRBJ2-7,TRBV20-1,NA
TGCGCCAGCAGCTTACCAAACCCGGAGCAGTTCTTC,CASSLPNPEQFF,once,TRBJ2-1,TRBV5-1,NA
TGCAGTGCTAGGAGACATTGGAATAGCAATCAGCCCCAGCATTTT,CSARRHWNSNQPQHF,NA,TRBJ1-5,TRBV20-1,NA
TGTGCCAGCAGCTTACGGCTACAGGGGCCGGAGACCCAGTACTTC,CASSLRLQGPETQYF,NA,TRBJ2-5,TRBV13,TRBD1
TGCGCCAGCAGCCGCCCTTTCTCACCCCTCCACTTT,CASSRPFSPLHF,NA,TRBJ1-6,TRBV4-1,NA
TGTGCCAGCAGTGACTCAGGTACTAGCGACTACAATGAGCAGTTCTTC,CASSDSGTSDYNEQFF,few,TRBJ2-1,TRBV6-4,TRBD2
TGTGCCAGCAGCTCGGGACTAGAAAGGCGCGAGCAGTACTTC,CASSSGLERREQYF,NA,TRBJ2-7,TRBV7-6,TRBD2
TGTGCCAGCAGTTACCTTGCGGGGGAAGAGACCCAGTACTTC,CASSYLAGEETQYF,few,TRBJ2-5,TRBV6-5,TRBD2
TGCAGCGTCGGGCTCGTTATGGTAGGAGATACGCAGTATTTT,CSVGLVMVGDTQYF,NA,TRBJ2-3,TRBV29-1,NA
TGCAGTGCTAGAACGACAGAGAACACTGAAGCTTTCTTT,CSARTTENTEAFF,NA,TRBJ1-1,TRBV20-1,NA
TGTGCCAGCAGCCGGGACGGATACACTGAAGCTTTCTTT,CASSRDGYTEAFF,NA,TRBJ1-1,TRBV7-2,NA
TGTGCCAGCTCACAGGGACCTGGGACAGGGCGCACAGATACGCAGTATTTT,CASSQGPGTGRTDTQYF,NA,TRBJ2-3,TRBV18,TRBD1
TGCAGTGCTAGAGTTAAGACAGGGATAAAATACGAGCAGTACTTC,CSARVKTGIKYEQYF,NA,TRBJ2-7,TRBV20-1,TRBD1
TGCAGTGCTAGATACCAGGACTATGGCTACACCTTC,CSARYQDYGYTF,NA,TRBJ1-2,TRBV20-1,NA
TGTGCCAGCAGCTTAGACTTAAACTATGGCTACACCTTC,CASSLDLNYGYTF,many,TRBJ1-2,TRBV7-2,NA
TGTGCCAGTAGTAATAGGGATCAGCCCCAGCATTTT,CASSNRDQPQHF,NA,TRBJ1-5,TRBV19,NA
TGTGCCAGCAGCTATCAAGGCACAGATACGCAGTATTTT,CASSYQGTDTQYF,few,TRBJ2-3,TRBV5-6,NA
TGCGCCAGCAGCTTCCCCGGAGGTGGCAGCTCCTACAATGAGCAGTTCTTC,CASSFPGGGSSYNEQFF,NA,TRBJ2-1,TRBV5-1,NA
TGTGCCAGCAGTACCGGGACTAGCGGGACGAATGAGCAGTTCTTC,CASSTGTSGTNEQFF,many,TRBJ2-1,TRBV6-5,TRBD2
TGCAGCGTCATGGGACTCTCAAACACTGAAGCTTTCTTT,CSVMGLSNTEAFF,NA,TRBJ1-1,TRBV29-1,NA
TGCAGCGTTGAAGATCTTGGGACAGGGAGGACTGAAGCTTTCTTT,CSVEDLGTGRTEAFF,NA,TRBJ1-1,TRBV29-1,TRBD1
TGCAGTGCTAGAAGGGAAGTGACAGGAAATGAGCAGTTCTTC,CSARREVTGNEQFF,NA,TRBJ2-1,TRBV20-1,NA
TGCAGTGCTATAGACAGGGCGGTTGGGGAAAAACTGTTTTTT,CSAIDRAVGEKLFF,few,TRBJ1-4,TRBV20-1,TRBD1
TGCGCCAGCAGCTTGGAGGAGATGGGGCTAGCTATCGATGAGCAGTTCTTC,CASSLEEMGLAIDEQFF,once,TRBJ2-1,TRBV5-1,NA
TGTGCCAGCAGCCCTCTCGTCCTGTACGAGCAGTACTTC,CASSPLVLYEQYF,NA,TRBJ2-7,TRBV5-5,NA
TGTGCCATCGGCCGGGACAGGGGGTGGGAGCAGTACTTC,CAIGRDRGWEQYF,NA,TRBJ2-4,TRBV10-3,TRBD1
TGCGCCAGCAGCGCAACGCCCCGGGACACCAATGAGCAGTTCTTC,CASSATPRDTNEQFF,few,TRBJ2-1,TRBV5-1,NA
TGTGCCAGCAGGTCCGGACTAGCGGGGGGGCCTCTCAATGAGCAGTTCTTC,CASRSGLAGGPLNEQFF,once,TRBJ2-1,TRBV5-6,TRBD2
TGTGCCAGCAGTCGGACAGGGGATCGTTACGGCTACACCTTC,CASSRTGDRYGYTF,NA,TRBJ1-2,TRBV7-9,TRBD1